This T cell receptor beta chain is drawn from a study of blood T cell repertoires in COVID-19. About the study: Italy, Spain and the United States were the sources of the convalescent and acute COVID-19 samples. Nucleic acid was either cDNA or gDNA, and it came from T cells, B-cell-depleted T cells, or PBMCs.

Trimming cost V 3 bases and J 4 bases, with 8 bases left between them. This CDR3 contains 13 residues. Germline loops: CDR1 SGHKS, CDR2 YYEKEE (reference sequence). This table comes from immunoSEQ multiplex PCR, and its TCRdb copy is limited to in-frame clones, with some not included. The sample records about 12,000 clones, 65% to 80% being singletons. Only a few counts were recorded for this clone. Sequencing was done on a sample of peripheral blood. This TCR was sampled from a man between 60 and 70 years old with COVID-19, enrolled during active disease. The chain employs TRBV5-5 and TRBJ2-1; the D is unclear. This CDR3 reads CASSYDSYNEQFF. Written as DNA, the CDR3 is TGTGCCAGCAGCTACGACTCATACAATGAGCAGTTCTTC.